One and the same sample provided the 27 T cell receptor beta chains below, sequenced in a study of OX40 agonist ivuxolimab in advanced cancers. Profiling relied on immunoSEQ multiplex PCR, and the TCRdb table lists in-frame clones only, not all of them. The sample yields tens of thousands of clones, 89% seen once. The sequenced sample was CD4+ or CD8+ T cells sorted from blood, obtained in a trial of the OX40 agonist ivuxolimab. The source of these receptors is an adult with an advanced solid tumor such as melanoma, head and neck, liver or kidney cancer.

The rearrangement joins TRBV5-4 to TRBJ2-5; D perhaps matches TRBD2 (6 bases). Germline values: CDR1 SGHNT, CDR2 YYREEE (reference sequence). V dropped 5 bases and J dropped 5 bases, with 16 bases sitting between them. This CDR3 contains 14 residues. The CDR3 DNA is TGTGCCAGCAGAAGGGAGGCCCATTCCGAGACCCAGTACTTC. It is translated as CASRREAHSETQYF.

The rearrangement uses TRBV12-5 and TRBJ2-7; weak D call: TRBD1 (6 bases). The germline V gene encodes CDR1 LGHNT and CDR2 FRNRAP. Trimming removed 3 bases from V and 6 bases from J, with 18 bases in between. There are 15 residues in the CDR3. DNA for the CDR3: TGTGCTAGTGGTTTAGGACAGACGGAGACAGGCGAGCAGTACTTC. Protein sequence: CASGLGQTETGEQYF.

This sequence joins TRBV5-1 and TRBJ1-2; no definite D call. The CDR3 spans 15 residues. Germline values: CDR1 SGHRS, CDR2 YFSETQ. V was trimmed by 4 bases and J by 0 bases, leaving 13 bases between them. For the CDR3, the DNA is TGCGCCAGCAGCCCGCTTGCAGAGGCTAACTATGGCTACACCTTC. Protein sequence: CASSPLAEANYGYTF.

CDR3 bases: TGTGCCAGCAGCTTGAAGACCCAGGGGGTCTCGACTAATGAAAAACTGTTTTTT. Its protein product is CASSLKTQGVSTNEKLFF. This chain uses TRBV7-9 with TRBJ1-4; 7 bases are shared with TRBD1. Germline trimming cut 3 bases from V and 2 bases from J; bases unmatched to any gene: 12. The CDR3 has 18 residues. Germline assignment: CDR1 SEHNR and CDR2 FQNEAQ (reference sequence).

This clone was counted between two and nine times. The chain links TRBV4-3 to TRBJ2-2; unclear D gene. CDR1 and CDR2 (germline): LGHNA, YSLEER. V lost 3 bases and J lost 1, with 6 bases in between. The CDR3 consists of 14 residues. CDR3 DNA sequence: TGCGCCAGCAGCCACGTGGGGAACACCGGGGAGCTGTTTTTT. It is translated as CASSHVGNTGELFF.

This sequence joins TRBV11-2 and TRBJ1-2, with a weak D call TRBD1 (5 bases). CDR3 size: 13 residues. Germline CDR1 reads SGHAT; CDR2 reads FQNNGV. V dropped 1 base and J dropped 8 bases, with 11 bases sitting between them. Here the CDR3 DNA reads TGTGCCAGCAGCTTAGTTGGCAGGGAGGGCTACACCTTC. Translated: CASSLVGREGYTF.

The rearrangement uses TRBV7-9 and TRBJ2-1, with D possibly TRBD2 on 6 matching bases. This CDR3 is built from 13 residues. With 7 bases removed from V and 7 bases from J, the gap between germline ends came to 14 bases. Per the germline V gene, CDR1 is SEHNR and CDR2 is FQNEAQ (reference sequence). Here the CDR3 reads CASTLLAGNEQFF. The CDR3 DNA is TGTGCCAGCACCCTACTCGCGGGGAATGAGCAGTTCTTC. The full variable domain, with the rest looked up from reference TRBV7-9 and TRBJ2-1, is DTGVSQNPRHKITKRGQNVTFRCDPISEHNRLYWYRQTLGQGPEFLTYFQNEAQLEKSRLLSDRFSAERPKGSFSTLEIQRTEQGDSAMYLCASTLLAGNEQFFGPGTRLTVL.

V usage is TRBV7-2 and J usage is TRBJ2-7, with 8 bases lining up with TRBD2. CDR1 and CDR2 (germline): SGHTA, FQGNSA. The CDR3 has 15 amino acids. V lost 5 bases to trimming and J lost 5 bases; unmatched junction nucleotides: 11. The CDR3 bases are TGTGCCAGCAGCCTTGCCGGGGGGGTTACCCACGAGCAGTACTTC. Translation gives CASSLAGGVTHEQYF.

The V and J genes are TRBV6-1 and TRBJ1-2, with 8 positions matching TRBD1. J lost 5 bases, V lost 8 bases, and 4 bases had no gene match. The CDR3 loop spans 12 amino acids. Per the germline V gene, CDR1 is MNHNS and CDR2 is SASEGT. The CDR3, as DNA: TGTGCCAGCGGGCAGGGGGCGTATGGCTACACCTTC. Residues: CASGQGAYGYTF.

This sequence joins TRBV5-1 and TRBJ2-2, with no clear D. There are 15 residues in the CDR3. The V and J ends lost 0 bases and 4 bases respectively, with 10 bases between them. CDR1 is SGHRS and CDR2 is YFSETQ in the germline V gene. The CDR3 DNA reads TGCGCCAGCAGCTTGGGAGGTCTTATCACCGGGGAGCTGTTTTTT. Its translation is CASSLGGLITGELFF.

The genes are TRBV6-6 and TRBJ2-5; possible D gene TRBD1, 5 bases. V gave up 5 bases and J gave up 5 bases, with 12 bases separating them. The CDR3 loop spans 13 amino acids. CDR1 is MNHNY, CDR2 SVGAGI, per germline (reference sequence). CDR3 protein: CASSPQGFETQYF. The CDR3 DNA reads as TGTGCCAGCAGTCCCCAGGGATTCGAGACCCAGTACTTC.

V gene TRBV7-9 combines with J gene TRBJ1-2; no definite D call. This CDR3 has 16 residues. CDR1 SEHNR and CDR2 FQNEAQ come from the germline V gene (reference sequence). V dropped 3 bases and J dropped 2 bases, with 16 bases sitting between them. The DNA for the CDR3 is TGTGCCAGCAGCTTTACTCACACGACTGGCAACTATGGCTACACCTTC. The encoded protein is CASSFTHTTGNYGYTF.

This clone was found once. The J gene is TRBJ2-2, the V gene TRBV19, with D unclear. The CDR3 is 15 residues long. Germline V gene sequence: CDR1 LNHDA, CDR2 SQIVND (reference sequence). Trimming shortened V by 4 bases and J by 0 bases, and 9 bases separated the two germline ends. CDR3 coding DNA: TGTGCCAGTAGTACCTCTACGACGAACACCGGGGAGCTGTTTTTT. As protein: CASSTSTTNTGELFF.

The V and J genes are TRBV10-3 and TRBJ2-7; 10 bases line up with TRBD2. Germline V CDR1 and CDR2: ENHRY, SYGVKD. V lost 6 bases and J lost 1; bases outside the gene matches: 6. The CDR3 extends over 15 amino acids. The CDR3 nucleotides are TGTGCCATCAGAGAACTAGCGGGAACTTCCTACGAGCAGTACTTC. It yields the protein CAIRELAGTSYEQYF.

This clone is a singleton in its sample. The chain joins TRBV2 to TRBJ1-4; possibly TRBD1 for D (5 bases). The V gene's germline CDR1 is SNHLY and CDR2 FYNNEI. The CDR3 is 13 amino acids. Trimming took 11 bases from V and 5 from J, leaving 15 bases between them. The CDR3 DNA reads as TGTGCCGCCCACCGGGACGGGAATGAAAAACTGTTTTTT. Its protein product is CAAHRDGNEKLFF. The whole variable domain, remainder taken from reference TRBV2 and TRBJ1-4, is EPEVTQTPSHQVTQMGQEVILRCVPISNHLYFYWYRQILGQKVEFLVSFYNNEISEKSEIFDDQFSVERPDGSNFTLKIRSTKLEDSAMYFCAAHRDGNEKLFFGSGTQLSVL.

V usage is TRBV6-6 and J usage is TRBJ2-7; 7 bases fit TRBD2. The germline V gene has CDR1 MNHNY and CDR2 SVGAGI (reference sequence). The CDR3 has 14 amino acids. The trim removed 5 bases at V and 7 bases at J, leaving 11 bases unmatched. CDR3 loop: CASSSLAREGEQYF. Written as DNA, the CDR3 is TGTGCCAGCAGTAGCCTAGCGAGGGAGGGAGAGCAGTACTTC.

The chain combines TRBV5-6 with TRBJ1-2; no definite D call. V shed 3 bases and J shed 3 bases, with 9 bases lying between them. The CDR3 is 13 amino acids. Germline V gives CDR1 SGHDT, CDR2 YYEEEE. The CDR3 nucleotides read TGTGCCAGCAGCTGGGCAGAGGACTATGGCTACACCTTC. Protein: CASSWAEDYGYTF.

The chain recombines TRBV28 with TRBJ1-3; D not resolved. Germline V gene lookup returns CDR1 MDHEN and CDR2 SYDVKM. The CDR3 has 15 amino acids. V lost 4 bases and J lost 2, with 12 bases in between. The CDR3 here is CASSSLTITGNTIYF. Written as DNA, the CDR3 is TGTGCCAGCAGTTCCCTGACGATTACTGGAAACACCATATATTTT.

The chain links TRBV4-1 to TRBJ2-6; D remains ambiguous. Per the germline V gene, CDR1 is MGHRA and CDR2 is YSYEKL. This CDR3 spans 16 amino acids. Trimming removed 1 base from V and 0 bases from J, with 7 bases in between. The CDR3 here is CASSQVPDSGANVLTF. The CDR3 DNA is TGCGCCAGCAGCCAAGTACCTGACTCTGGGGCCAACGTCCTGACTTTC.

The CDR3 DNA is TGTGCCAGCAGCCCCAGTCTAAGCAATCAGCCCCAGCATTTT. It translates to CASSPSLSNQPQHF. The chain carries TRBV5-6 and TRBJ1-5, with unresolved D. Germline-derived CDR1 and CDR2 are SGHDT and YYEEEE. Trimming stripped 4 bases from V and 1 base from J, with 9 bases between. The CDR3 extends over 14 amino acids.

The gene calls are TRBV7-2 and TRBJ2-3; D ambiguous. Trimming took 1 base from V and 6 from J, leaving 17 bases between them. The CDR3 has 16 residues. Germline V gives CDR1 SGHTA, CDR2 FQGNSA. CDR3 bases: TGTGCCAGCAGCTTAGTGATGACGGACCCTTCGGATACGCAGTATTTT. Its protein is CASSLVMTDPSDTQYF.

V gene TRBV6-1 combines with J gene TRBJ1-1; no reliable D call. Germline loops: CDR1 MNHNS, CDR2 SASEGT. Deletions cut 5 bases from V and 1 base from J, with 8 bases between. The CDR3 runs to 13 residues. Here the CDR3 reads CASSMNRNTEAFF. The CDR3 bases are TGTGCCAGCAGTATGAATAGGAACACTGAAGCTTTCTTT.

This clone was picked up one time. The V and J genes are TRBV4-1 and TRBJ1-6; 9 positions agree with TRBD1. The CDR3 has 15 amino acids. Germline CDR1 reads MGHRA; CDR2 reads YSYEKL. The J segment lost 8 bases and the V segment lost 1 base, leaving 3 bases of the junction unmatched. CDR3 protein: CASSQGDREYSPLHF. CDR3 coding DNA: TGCGCCAGCAGCCAAGGGGACAGGGAATATTCACCCCTCCACTTT.

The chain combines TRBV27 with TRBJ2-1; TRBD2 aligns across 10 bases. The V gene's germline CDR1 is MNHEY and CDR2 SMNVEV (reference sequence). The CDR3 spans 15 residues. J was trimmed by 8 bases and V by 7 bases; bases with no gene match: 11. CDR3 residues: CASTVSGRISDEQFF. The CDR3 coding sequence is TGTGCCAGCACCGTTAGCGGGAGGATAAGCGATGAGCAGTTCTTC.

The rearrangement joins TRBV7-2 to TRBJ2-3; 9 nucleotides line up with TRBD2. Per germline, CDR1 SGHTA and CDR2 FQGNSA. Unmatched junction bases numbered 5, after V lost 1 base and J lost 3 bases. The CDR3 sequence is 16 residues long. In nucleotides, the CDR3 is TGTGCCAGCAGCTTAGATAGCGGGAGACGGACAGATACGCAGTATTTT. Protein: CASSLDSGRRTDTQYF.

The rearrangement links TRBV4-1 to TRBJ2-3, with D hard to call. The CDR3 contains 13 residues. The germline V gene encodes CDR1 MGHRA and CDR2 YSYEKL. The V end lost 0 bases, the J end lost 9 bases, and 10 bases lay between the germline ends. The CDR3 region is CASSQESVGTQYF. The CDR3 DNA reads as TGCGCCAGCAGCCAAGAATCGGTGGGGACGCAGTATTTT.

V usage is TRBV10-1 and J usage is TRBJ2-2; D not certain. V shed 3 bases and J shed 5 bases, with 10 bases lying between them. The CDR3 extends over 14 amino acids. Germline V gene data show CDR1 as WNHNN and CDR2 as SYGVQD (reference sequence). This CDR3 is CASSEVGLTGELFF. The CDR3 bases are TGCGCCAGCAGTGAAGTAGGATTAACCGGGGAGCTGTTTTTT.